These 8 T cell receptor beta chains originate from one sample sequenced in a study of cytomegalovirus exposure and HLA in healthy donors. Data came from immunoSEQ multiplex PCR; TCRdb stores just in-frame clones and leaves some out. The table includes 160,000 or so clones, approximately 84% detected once. Sequences were obtained from PBMCs. The receptors here all came from a man aged 25-40 years in good health and CMV-seropositive.

The chain uses TRBV5-1 and TRBJ2-1; 8 bases line up with TRBD1. Trimming cost V 3 bases and J 6 bases; bases outside gene matches: 5. Germline CDR1 and CDR2: SGHRS and YFSETQ. CDR3 size: 14 residues. Written as DNA, the CDR3 is TGCGCCAGCAGCTCGGGACAGGCGGCCAATGAGCAGTTCTTC. Its translation: CASSSGQAANEQFF.

This clone was seen only a few times. The chain recombines TRBV4-1 with TRBJ2-7, with 7 bases identical to TRBD1. Germline V lookup: CDR1 MGHRA, CDR2 YSYEKL. This CDR3 region has 16 residues. The V gene end was trimmed by 1 base and the J gene end by 6 bases; junction bases not matched to a gene: 12. The CDR3 protein is CASSQVSDRELSEQYF. CDR3 nucleotide sequence: TGCGCCAGCAGCCAAGTAAGCGACAGGGAACTCTCCGAGCAGTACTTC.

CDR3 bases: TGTGCCAGCAGACCATGGGAAAGGGGGTCCTACGAGCAGTACTTC. Protein sequence: CASRPWERGSYEQYF. The chain is built from TRBV13 and TRBJ2-7; a weak D match, TRBD1 (6 bases). Deletions cut 6 bases from V and 1 base from J, with 16 bases between. The germline gives CDR1 PRHDT, CDR2 FYEKMQ (reference sequence). The CDR3 length is 15 residues. Combining the CDR3 with reference TRBV13 and TRBJ2-7 gives the whole variable domain AAGVIQSPRHLIKEKRETATLKCYPIPRHDTVYWYQQGPGQDPQFLISFYEKMQSDKGSIPDRFSAQQFSDYHSELNMSSLELGDSALYFCASRPWERGSYEQYFGPGTRLTVT.

The chain has TRBV28 and TRBJ2-2; maybe TRBD1 (5 bases). The V end was cut by 1 base, the J end by 5 bases, with 11 bases between. CDR3 size: 15 residues. Germline V gives CDR1 MDHEN, CDR2 SYDVKM. In DNA, the CDR3 is TGTGCCAGCAGTTTATCCCAGGGTTGGACCGGGGAGCTGTTTTTT. Its protein product is CASSLSQGWTGELFF.

V usage is TRBV27 and J usage is TRBJ2-3, with D perhaps matching TRBD1 (6 bases). CDR1 is MNHEY, CDR2 SMNVEV, per germline (reference sequence). This CDR3 comprises 16 residues. The V end lost 9 bases, the J end lost 4 bases, and 23 bases lay between the germline ends. CDR3 loop: CASTLSGTHWPDTQYF. The CDR3 region has the DNA TGTGCCAGTACCCTTTCCGGGACACACTGGCCAGATACGCAGTATTTT.

This chain links TRBV7-9 with TRBJ2-7, with D perhaps TRBD2 (5 bases). The V gene's germline CDR1 is SEHNR and CDR2 FQNEAQ (reference sequence). This CDR3 has 11 residues. The V gene lost 7 bases and the J gene lost 7 bases, with 11 bases spanning the gap. The CDR3 DNA reads as TGTGCCAGCACCGTCGAGCGGGAGCAGTACTTC. Its translation is CASTVEREQYF. Full variable domain (missing parts from reference TRBV7-9 and TRBJ2-7): DTGVSQNPRHKITKRGQNVTFRCDPISEHNRLYWYRQTLGQGPEFLTYFQNEAQLEKSRLLSDRFSAERPKGSFSTLEIQRTEQGDSAMYLCASTVEREQYFGPGTRLTVT.

This clone was detected only once. J is TRBJ1-4 and V is TRBV14; tentatively, D is TRBD1 (5 bases). The CDR3 consists of 16 residues. Trimming removed 4 bases from V and 7 bases from J, with 19 bases in between. The V gene's germline CDR1 is SGHDN and CDR2 FVKESK. The CDR3 bases are TGTGCCAGCAGCCGGGGCGGGGCACTGGGAGCTGAAAAACTGTTTTTT. Residues: CASSRGGALGAEKLFF.

This chain uses TRBV19 with TRBJ1-1; D is possibly TRBD1 (6 bases). CDR1 is LNHDA and CDR2 is SQIVND in the germline V gene (reference sequence). Trimming removed 6 bases at V and 1 base at J, with 15 bases between. The CDR3 has 15 residues. The CDR3 sequence is CASRPVQGSNTEAFF. DNA for the CDR3: TGTGCCAGTAGACCGGTCCAGGGGTCGAACACTGAAGCTTTCTTT.